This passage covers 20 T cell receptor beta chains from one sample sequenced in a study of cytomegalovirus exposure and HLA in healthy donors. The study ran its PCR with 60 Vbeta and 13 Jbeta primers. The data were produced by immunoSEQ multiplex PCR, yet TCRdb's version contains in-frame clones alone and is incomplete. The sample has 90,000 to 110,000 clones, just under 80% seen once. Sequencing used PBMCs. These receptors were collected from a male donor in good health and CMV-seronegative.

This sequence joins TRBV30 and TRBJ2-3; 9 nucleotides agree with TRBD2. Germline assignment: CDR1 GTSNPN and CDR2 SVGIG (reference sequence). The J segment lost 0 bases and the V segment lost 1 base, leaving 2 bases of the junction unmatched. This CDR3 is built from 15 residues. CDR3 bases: TGTGCCTGGAGTGCGACTAGCGGAAGCACAGATACGCAGTATTTT. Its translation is CAWSATSGSTDTQYF.

CDR3 nucleotide sequence: TGTGCCAGCTCACCACCTTTGCGGGAGTCCCGAAGGCTAGAGCAGTACTTC. Its translation: CASSPPLRESRRLEQYF. This sequence joins TRBV18 and TRBJ2-7, with 7 bases fitting TRBD2. CDR1 and CDR2 (germline): KGHSH, LQKENI. CDR3 length: 17 residues. V shed 0 bases, J shed 7 bases, and the junction held 15 bases outside the gene matches.

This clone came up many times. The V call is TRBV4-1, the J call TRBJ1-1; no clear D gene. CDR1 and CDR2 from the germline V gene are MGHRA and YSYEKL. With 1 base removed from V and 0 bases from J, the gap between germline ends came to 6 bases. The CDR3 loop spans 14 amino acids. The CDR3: CASSQARLNTEAFF. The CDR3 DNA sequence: TGCGCCAGCAGCCAAGCCAGGCTGAACACTGAAGCTTTCTTT.

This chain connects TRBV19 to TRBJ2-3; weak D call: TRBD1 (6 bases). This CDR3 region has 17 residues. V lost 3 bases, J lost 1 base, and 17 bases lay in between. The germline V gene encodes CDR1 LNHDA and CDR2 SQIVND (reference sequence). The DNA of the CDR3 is TGTGCCAGTAGTATGGGTCCCACAGGGCGGGGCACAGATACGCAGTATTTT. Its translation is CASSMGPTGRGTDTQYF.

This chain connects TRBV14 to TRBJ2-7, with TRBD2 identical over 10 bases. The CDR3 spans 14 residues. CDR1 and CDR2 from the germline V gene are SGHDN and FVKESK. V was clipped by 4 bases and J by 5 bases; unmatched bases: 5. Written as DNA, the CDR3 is TGTGCCAGCAGCCCCAGCGGGGGGGTCAACGAGCAGTACTTC. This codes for CASSPSGGVNEQYF.

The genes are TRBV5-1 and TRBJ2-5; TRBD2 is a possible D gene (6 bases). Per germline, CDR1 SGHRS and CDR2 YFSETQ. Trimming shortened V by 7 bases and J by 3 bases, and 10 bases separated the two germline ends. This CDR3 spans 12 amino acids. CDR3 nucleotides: TGCGCCAGCGGGACGGGAGAAGAGACCCAGTACTTC. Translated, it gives CASGTGEETQYF.

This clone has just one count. For the CDR3, the DNA is TGTGCCAGCAGTGAGGCTAGCCCCTACAATGAGCAGTTCTTC. This sequence encodes CASSEASPYNEQFF. The V and J genes are TRBV6-1 and TRBJ2-1; tentative D call: TRBD2 (5 bases). Looked up from germline, CDR1 is MNHNS and CDR2 is SASEGT. Trimming removed 3 bases at V and 2 bases at J, with 8 bases between. This CDR3 contains 14 residues.

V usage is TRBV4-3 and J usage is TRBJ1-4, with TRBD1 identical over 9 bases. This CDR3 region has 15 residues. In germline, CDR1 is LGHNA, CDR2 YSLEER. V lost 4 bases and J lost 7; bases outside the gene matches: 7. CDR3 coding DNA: TGCGCCAGCAGCCGACAGACAGGGGGAGGTGAAAAACTGTTTTTT. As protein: CASSRQTGGGEKLFF.

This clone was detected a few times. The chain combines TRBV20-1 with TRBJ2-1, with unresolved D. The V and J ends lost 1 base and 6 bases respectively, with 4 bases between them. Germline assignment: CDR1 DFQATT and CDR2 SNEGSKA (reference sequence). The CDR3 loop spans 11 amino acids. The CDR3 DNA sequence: TGCAGTGCTAGAGGGCTCAATGAGCAGTTCTTC. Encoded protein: CSARGLNEQFF.

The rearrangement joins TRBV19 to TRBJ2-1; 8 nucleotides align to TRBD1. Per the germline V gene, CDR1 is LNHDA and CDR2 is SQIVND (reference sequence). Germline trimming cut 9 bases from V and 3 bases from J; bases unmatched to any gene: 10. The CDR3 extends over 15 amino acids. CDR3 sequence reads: CASLRRDRSYNEQFF. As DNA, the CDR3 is TGTGCCAGCCTCAGGAGGGACAGGAGCTACAATGAGCAGTTCTTC.

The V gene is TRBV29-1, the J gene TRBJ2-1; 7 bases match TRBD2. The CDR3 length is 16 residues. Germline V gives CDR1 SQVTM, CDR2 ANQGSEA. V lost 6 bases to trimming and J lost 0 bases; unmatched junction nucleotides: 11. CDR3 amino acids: CSVGQAGRNSYNEQFF. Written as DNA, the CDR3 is TGCAGCGTAGGACAAGCGGGGCGAAACTCCTACAATGAGCAGTTCTTC.

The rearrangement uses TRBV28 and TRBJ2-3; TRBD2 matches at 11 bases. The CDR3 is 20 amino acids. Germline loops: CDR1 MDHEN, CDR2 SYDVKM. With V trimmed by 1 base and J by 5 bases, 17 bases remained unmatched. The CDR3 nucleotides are TGTGCCAGCAGTTTATTTATCGGGACTAGCGGCTTACAGTGGGGAGATACGCAGTATTTT. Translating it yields CASSLFIGTSGLQWGDTQYF.

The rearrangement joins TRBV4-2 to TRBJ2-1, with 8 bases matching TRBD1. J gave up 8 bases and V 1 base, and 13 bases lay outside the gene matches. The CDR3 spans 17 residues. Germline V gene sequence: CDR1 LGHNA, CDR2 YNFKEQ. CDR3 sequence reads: CASSQVSGQGAGDEQFF. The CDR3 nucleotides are TGTGCCAGCAGCCAAGTCAGTGGCCAGGGGGCGGGCGATGAGCAGTTCTTC.

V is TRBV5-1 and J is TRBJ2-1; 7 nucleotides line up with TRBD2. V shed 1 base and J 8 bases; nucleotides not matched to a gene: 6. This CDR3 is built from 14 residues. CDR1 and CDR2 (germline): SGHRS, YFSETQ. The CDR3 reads CASSLIGTNYEQFF. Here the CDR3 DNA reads TGCGCCAGCAGCTTGATTGGGACTAATTATGAGCAGTTCTTC.

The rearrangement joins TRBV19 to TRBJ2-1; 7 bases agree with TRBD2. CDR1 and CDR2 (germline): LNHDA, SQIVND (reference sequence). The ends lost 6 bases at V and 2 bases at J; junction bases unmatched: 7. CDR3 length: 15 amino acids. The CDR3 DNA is TGTGCCAGTAGGTCTAGCGGACCCACCTACAATGAGCAGTTCTTC. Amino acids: CASRSSGPTYNEQFF.

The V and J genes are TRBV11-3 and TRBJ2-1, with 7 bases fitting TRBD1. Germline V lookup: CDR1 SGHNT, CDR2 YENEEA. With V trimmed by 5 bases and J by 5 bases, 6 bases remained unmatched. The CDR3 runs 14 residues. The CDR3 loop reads CASSTVTGDNEQFF. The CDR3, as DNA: TGTGCCAGCAGCACGGTCACAGGGGACAATGAGCAGTTCTTC.

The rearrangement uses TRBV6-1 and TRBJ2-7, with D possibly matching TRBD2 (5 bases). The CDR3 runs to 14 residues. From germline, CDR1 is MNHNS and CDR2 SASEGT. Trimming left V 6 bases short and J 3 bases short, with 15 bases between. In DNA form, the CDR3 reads TGTGCCAGCAGAGAGGGCAGAGCCTACTACGAGCAGTACTTC. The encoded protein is CASREGRAYYEQYF.

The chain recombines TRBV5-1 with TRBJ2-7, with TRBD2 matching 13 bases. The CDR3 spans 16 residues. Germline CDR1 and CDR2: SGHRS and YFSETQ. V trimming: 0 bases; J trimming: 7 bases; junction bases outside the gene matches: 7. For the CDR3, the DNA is TGCGCCAGCAGCTTGGGACTAGCGGGAGGCGTTCTGGAGCAGTACTTC. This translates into CASSLGLAGGVLEQYF.

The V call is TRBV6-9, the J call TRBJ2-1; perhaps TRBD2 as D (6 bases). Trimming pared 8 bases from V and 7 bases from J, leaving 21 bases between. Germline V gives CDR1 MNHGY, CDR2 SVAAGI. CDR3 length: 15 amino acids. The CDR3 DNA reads TGTGCCAGCCCTCTGGGGAGGACGCCGGAAAATGAGCAGTTCTTC. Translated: CASPLGRTPENEQFF.

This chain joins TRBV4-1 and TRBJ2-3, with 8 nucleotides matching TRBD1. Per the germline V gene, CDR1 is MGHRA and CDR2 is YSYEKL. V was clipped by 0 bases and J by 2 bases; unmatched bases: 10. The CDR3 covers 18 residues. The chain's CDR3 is CASSQDEQGVYPTDTQYF. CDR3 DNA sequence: TGCGCCAGCAGCCAAGATGAACAGGGGGTCTATCCCACAGATACGCAGTATTTT.